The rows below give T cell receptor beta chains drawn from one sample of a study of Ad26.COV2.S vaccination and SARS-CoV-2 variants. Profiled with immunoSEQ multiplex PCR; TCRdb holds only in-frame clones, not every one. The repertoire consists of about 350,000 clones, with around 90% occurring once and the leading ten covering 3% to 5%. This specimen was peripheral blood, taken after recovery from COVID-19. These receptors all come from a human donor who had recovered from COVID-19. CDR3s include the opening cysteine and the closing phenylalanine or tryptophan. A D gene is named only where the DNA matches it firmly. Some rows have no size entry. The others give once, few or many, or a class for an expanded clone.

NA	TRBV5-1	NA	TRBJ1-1	TGCGCCAGCAGTGTCGGGGGAGGTGTCACTGAAGCTTTCTTT	CASSVGGGVTEAFF
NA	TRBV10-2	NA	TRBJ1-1	TGCGCCACGGGGGGGTATGACAAGGTGAACACTGAAGCTTTCTTT	CATGGYDKVNTEAFF
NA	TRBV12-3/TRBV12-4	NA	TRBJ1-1	TGTGCCAGCAGTTTAGGAACAGTCACTGAAGCTTTCTTT	CASSLGTVTEAFF
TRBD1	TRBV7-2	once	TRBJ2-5	TGTGCCAGCAGCTTCGACAGGGCAGAAGAGACCCAGTACTTC	CASSFDRAEETQYF
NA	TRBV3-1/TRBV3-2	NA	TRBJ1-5	TGTGCCAGCAGCCTAGATCTCAATCAGCCCCAGCATTTT	CASSLDLNQPQHF
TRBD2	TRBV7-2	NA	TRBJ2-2	TGTGCCAGCAGACCTACTAGCGACACCGGGGAGCTGTTTTTT	CASRPTSDTGELFF
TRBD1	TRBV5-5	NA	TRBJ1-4	TGTGCCAGCAGCGAGGGGGCGGGTAATGAAAAACTGTTTTTT	CASSEGAGNEKLFF
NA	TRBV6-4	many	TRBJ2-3	TGTGCCAGCAGTGACTCAGGGGGAAGCACAGATACGCAGTATTTT	CASSDSGGSTDTQYF
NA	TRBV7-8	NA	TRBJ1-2	TGTGCCAGCAGCTCGGGGGGCGCTAACTATGGCTACACCTTC	CASSSGGANYGYTF
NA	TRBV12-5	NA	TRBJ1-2	TGTGCTAGTGGACGACAGCTTAACTATGGCTACACCTTC	CASGRQLNYGYTF
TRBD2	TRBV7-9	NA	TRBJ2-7	TGTGCCAGCAGCACCGGACTAGATTATCTCGAGCAGTACTTC	CASSTGLDYLEQYF
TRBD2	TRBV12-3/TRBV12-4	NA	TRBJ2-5	TGTGCCAGCAGCGGACTAGCCCAAGAGACCCAGTACTTC	CASSGLAQETQYF
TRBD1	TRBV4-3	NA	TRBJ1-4	TGCGCCAGCAGCCAAGATCCGGCAGGGGGTAGTGAAAAACTGTTTTTT	CASSQDPAGGSEKLFF
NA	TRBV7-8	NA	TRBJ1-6	TGTGCCAGCAGCCCTAGACCTACAGTTTCACCCCTCCACTTT	CASSPRPTVSPLHF
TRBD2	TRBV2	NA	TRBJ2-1	TGTGCCAGCAGGGGAGGGACTAGCGGGGCTTCCTACAATGAGCAGTTCTTC	CASRGGTSGASYNEQFF
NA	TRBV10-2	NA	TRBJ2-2	TGCGCCAGCAGTGAGAACGTGGCAGTAAACACCGGGGAGCTGTTTTTT	CASSENVAVNTGELFF
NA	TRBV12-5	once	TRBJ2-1	TGTGCTAGTGGTTTGTCGGGTGCTGAGCAGTTCTTC	CASGLSGAEQFF
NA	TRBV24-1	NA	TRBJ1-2	TGTGCCACCAGTGATCCCCGGGAGGGTGGCTACACCTTC	CATSDPREGGYTF
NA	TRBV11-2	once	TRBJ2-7	TGTGCCAGCAGCTTCTTCCCGGGGGAGCAGTACTTC	CASSFFPGEQYF
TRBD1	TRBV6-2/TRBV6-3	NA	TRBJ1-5	TGTGCCAGCAGTTACGTGGGACAGGGGGCTGATCAGCCCCAGCATTTT	CASSYVGQGADQPQHF
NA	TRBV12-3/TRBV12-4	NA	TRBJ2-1	TGTGCCAGCAGTTTAATTGTGGAGCATGAGCAGTTCTTC	CASSLIVEHEQFF
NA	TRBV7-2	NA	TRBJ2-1	TGTGCCAGCAGCTTATATCAGGAGATGAATGAGCAGTTCTTC	CASSLYQEMNEQFF
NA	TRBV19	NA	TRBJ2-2	TGTGCCAGTAGTAAGAATGGTAACACCGGGGAGCTGTTTTTT	CASSKNGNTGELFF
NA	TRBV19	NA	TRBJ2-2	TGTGCCAGTAGTGTCCGGGGCACCGGGGAGCTGTTTTTT	CASSVRGTGELFF